The 25 T cell receptor beta chains listed next were all sequenced from one sample in a study of blood T cell repertoires in COVID-19. TCRdb's table, derived via immunoSEQ multiplex PCR, lists solely in-frame clones and lacks some. The sample has 75,000 to 80,000 clones; more than 75% are singletons. Sequencing input: peripheral blood. The source is a human donor in a cohort sampled during active COVID-19.

This clone was recorded once. The J gene is TRBJ1-2, the V gene TRBV6-5; 7 positions match TRBD1. Germline lookup yields CDR1 MNHEY and CDR2 SVGAGI. V was clipped by 5 bases and J by 7 bases; unmatched bases: 7. This CDR3 is 13 amino acids long. CDR3 sequence reads: CASSRTGDSGYTF. In nucleotides, the CDR3 is TGTGCCAGCAGTCGTACAGGGGATAGTGGCTACACCTTC.

The chain couples TRBV12-3 or TRBV12-4 to TRBJ1-1; D unresolved. V dropped 3 bases and J dropped 4 bases, with 6 bases sitting between them. The CDR3 spans 12 residues. The CDR3 region has the DNA TGTGCCAGCAGTTTCGGTGGCACTGAAGCTTTCTTT. Its translation is CASSFGGTEAFF.

This chain joins TRBV3-1 (or the pseudogene TRBV3-2) and TRBJ1-3, with 8 bases matching TRBD1. V shed 4 bases, J shed 3 bases, and the junction held 8 bases outside the gene matches. There are 16 residues in the CDR3. CDR1 and CDR2 from the germline V gene are LGHDT and YNNKEL (reference sequence). The chain's CDR3 is CASSRWTGNGGNTIYF. Written as DNA, the CDR3 is TGTGCCAGCAGCCGCTGGACAGGGAACGGTGGAAACACCATATATTTT.

This rearrangement joins TRBV2 to TRBJ2-5; D unclear. The CDR3 runs to 12 residues. V was shortened by 3 bases and J by 4 bases, with 6 bases between the two germline ends. CDR1 SNHLY and CDR2 FYNNEI come from the germline V gene. CDR3 nucleotides: TGTGCCAGCAGTGAGCAGATAGAGACCCAGTACTTC. This sequence encodes CASSEQIETQYF.

The chain carries TRBV19 and TRBJ2-3; 8 bases map to TRBD2. This CDR3 comprises 12 residues. Per the germline V gene, CDR1 is LNHDA and CDR2 is SQIVND (reference sequence). V was clipped by 5 bases and J by 6 bases; unmatched bases: 1. CDR3 sequence: CASSASGDTQYF. The CDR3 nucleotides are TGTGCCAGTAGTGCTAGCGGGGATACGCAGTATTTT.

The chain carries TRBV7-2 and TRBJ1-2, with 7 bases lining up with TRBD1. V was pared by 5 bases and J by 3 bases, with 15 bases of the junction left unmatched. Germline CDR1 reads SGHTA; CDR2 reads FQGNSA. This CDR3 comprises 17 residues. In nucleotides, the CDR3 is TGTGCCAGCAGCGCGGACAGGCCTTCCGTCCCCTACTATGGCTACACCTTC. Translating it yields CASSADRPSVPYYGYTF. Supplemented by reference TRBV7-2 and TRBJ1-2, the full variable domain reads GAGVSQSPSNKVTEKGKDVELRCDPISGHTALYWYRQSLGQGLEFLIYFQGNSAPDKSGLPSDRFSAERTGGSVSTLTIQRTQQEDSAVYLCASSADRPSVPYYGYTFGSGTRLTVV.

This chain connects TRBV9 to TRBJ1-5, with TRBD1 identical over 8 bases. This CDR3 region has 19 residues. Germline lookup yields CDR1 SGDLS and CDR2 YYNGEE. The V and J ends lost 2 bases and 0 bases, in that order; junction bases with no gene match: 13. CDR3 DNA: TGTGCCAGCAGCGTCCCCAGGTGTGACAGGGGTAATAGCAATCAGCCCCAGCATTTT. Amino acids: CASSVPRCDRGNSNQPQHF.

J is TRBJ2-7 and V is TRBV20-1; no reliable D call. V lost 3 bases and J lost 2, with 5 bases in between. Germline V gene data show CDR1 as DFQATT and CDR2 as SNEGSKA (reference sequence). This CDR3 is built from 11 residues. CDR3 residues: CSASNTYEQYF. The CDR3 bases are TGCAGTGCTAGTAACACCTACGAGCAGTACTTC.

This clone came up once. The chain links TRBV7-3 to TRBJ1-1; D unresolved. The CDR3 spans 12 residues. Germline loops: CDR1 SGHTA, CDR2 FQGTGA. V lost 5 bases to trimming and J lost 6 bases, with 10 bases between them. Here the CDR3 reads CASSPGGAEAFF. As DNA, the CDR3 is TGTGCCAGCAGCCCGGGAGGCGCTGAAGCTTTCTTT.

This clone was seen just once. The V gene is TRBV5-1, the J gene TRBJ2-5, with TRBD2 identical over 7 bases. J lost 1 base, V lost 1 base, and 4 bases had no gene match. The germline gives CDR1 SGHRS, CDR2 YFSETQ. The CDR3 length is 15 residues. The CDR3 sequence is CASSLWEGGQETQYF. The CDR3 coding sequence is TGCGCCAGCAGCTTGTGGGAGGGCGGCCAAGAGACCCAGTACTTC.

The chain is built from TRBV19 and TRBJ2-1, with a possible D match to TRBD2 (6 bases). In germline, CDR1 is LNHDA, CDR2 SQIVND (reference sequence). The CDR3 is 15 amino acids. The germline V and J ends were trimmed by 1 base and 8 bases, with 15 bases remaining between them. CDR3 coding DNA: TGTGCCAGTAGTATAGTACTAGCCGGGGGAGATGAGCAGTTCTTC. Its translation is CASSIVLAGGDEQFF. The whole variable domain, remainder taken from reference TRBV19 and TRBJ2-1, is DGGITQSPKYLFRKEGQNVTLSCEQNLNHDAMYWYRQDPGQGLRLIYYSQIVNDFQKGDIAEGYSVSREKKESFPLTVTSAQKNPTAFYLCASSIVLAGGDEQFFGPGTRLTVL.

CDR3 coding DNA: TGTGCCAGCAGCGTAGGACTCACCCAAGAGACCCAGTACTTC. Translating gives CASSVGLTQETQYF. This chain uses TRBV9 with TRBJ2-5, with unresolved D. Germline V gene sequence: CDR1 SGDLS, CDR2 YYNGEE. The ends were cut back, 0 bases at V and 1 base at J, with 7 bases in the middle. This CDR3 contains 14 residues.

This rearrangement joins TRBV6-2 or TRBV6-3 to TRBJ2-7; TRBD2 agrees at 9 bases. The germline V gene has CDR1 MNHEY and CDR2 SVGEGT. The trim removed 5 bases at V and 5 bases at J, leaving 7 bases unmatched. This CDR3 spans 14 amino acids. CDR3 loop: CASSRSGGLNEQYF. Written as DNA, the CDR3 is TGTGCCAGCAGTAGGAGCGGGGGGTTGAACGAGCAGTACTTC.

The chain is built from TRBV12-3 or TRBV12-4 and TRBJ2-1; D remains unclear. The CDR3 spans 11 residues. V lost 1 base, J lost 10 bases, and 5 bases lay in between. In DNA form, the CDR3 reads TGTGCCAGCAGTTTAGTCGGGGAGCAGTTCTTC. This translates into CASSLVGEQFF.

V is TRBV18 and J is TRBJ1-2; 9 bases agree with TRBD1. Germline V CDR1 and CDR2: KGHSH, LQKENI. The CDR3 length is 15 residues. The V and J ends lost 3 bases and 5 bases, in that order; junction bases with no gene match: 7. Here the CDR3 reads CASSPDGQGRYGYTF. CDR3 DNA sequence: TGTGCCAGCTCACCCGATGGACAGGGGAGATATGGCTACACCTTC.

The gene calls are TRBV19 and TRBJ2-7; the match to TRBD2 covers 7 bases. This CDR3 has 14 amino acids. The J segment lost 3 bases and the V segment lost 1 base, leaving 3 bases of the junction unmatched. The germline V gene encodes CDR1 LNHDA and CDR2 SQIVND (reference sequence). CDR3 nucleotides: TGTGCCAGTAGTATAGCCGGACTAGGCTACGAGCAGTACTTC. This codes for CASSIAGLGYEQYF.

The chain carries TRBV15 and TRBJ1-4, with TRBD1 matching 9 bases. Trimming removed 1 base from V and 4 bases from J; junction bases left unmatched: 4. This CDR3 is built from 16 residues. From germline, CDR1 is LNHNV and CDR2 YYDKDF (reference sequence). The CDR3 sequence is CATSRGGTGSNEKLFF. The CDR3 DNA is TGTGCCACCAGCAGAGGAGGGACAGGGAGTAATGAAAAACTGTTTTTT.

This chain uses TRBV6-6 with TRBJ1-1; D not resolved. Germline lookup yields CDR1 MNHNY and CDR2 SVGAGI (reference sequence). Trimming pared 0 bases from V and 4 bases from J, leaving 3 bases between. The CDR3 runs to 12 residues. CDR3 nucleotides: TGTGCCAGCAGTTACTCCAGCACTGAAGCTTTCTTT. Protein sequence: CASSYSSTEAFF.

The chain has TRBV7-2 and TRBJ2-3; D uncertain. In germline, CDR1 is SGHTA, CDR2 FQGNSA. The CDR3 length is 13 residues. V gave up 5 bases and J gave up 2 bases, with 8 bases separating them. In DNA form, the CDR3 reads TGTGCCAGCAGCATCGAGCCCACAGATACGCAGTATTTT. It encodes CASSIEPTDTQYF.

This chain's CDR3 is CASSGQDTQYF. The CDR3 DNA is TGTGCCAGCAGCGGTCAAGATACGCAGTATTTT. The chain recombines TRBV2 with TRBJ2-3; D not certain. CDR3 length equals 11 residues. Germline V gene lookup returns CDR1 SNHLY and CDR2 FYNNEI. Trimming removed 6 bases from V and 5 bases from J, with 6 bases in between. Full variable domain (outside the CDR3, taken from reference TRBV2 and TRBJ2-3): EPEVTQTPSHQVTQMGQEVILRCVPISNHLYFYWYRQILGQKVEFLVSFYNNEISEKSEIFDDQFSVERPDGSNFTLKIRSTKLEDSAMYFCASSGQDTQYFGPGTRLTVL.

The chain is built from TRBV3-1 (or the pseudogene TRBV3-2) and TRBJ1-1, with TRBD1 identical over 10 bases. Looked up from germline, CDR1 is LGHDT and CDR2 is YNNKEL (reference sequence). The J segment lost 4 bases and the V segment lost 8 bases, leaving 13 bases of the junction unmatched. This CDR3 has 16 residues. The DNA of the CDR3 is TGTGCCAGCGGCTCCCGGGACAGGGGATTGGGCACTGAAGCTTTCTTT. The encoded protein is CASGSRDRGLGTEAFF.

The chain is built from TRBV5-8 and TRBJ2-7, with 8 nucleotides matching TRBD1. This CDR3 contains 13 residues. Germline V lookup: CDR1 SGHTS, CDR2 YDEGEE. Trimming at V came to 4 bases and at J to 4 bases, leaving 4 bases not matched to a gene. For the CDR3, the DNA is TGTGCCAGCAGCGCCGGACAGGGTTACGAGCAGTACTTC. Translation: CASSAGQGYEQYF.

The rearrangement joins TRBV7-9 to TRBJ1-5; weak D call: TRBD1 (5 bases). CDR3 size: 15 residues. V lost 1 base and J 3 bases, leaving 10 bases between the germline ends. CDR1 is SEHNR and CDR2 is FQNEAQ in the germline V gene (reference sequence). In nucleotides, the CDR3 is TGTGCCAGCAGCTTAGATGGACACGACAATCAGCCCCAGCATTTT. Amino acid sequence: CASSLDGHDNQPQHF.

This chain links TRBV3-1 (or the pseudogene TRBV3-2) with TRBJ1-1; the D is unclear. This CDR3 spans 14 amino acids. Germline CDR1 is LGHDT and CDR2 is YNNKEL (reference sequence). Between the trimmed V and J ends, which lost 1 base and 3 bases, there was a span of 9 bases. CDR3 residues: CASSQGNRDTEAFF. The CDR3 DNA reads as TGTGCCAGCAGCCAAGGAAACCGGGACACTGAAGCTTTCTTT.

The chain joins TRBV3-1 (or the pseudogene TRBV3-2) to TRBJ1-2, with TRBD1 matching over 8 bases. Germline CDR1 LGHDT, CDR2 YNNKEL (reference sequence). V dropped 3 bases and J dropped 3; count of bases not matched to a gene: 3. The CDR3 totals 14 residues. The CDR3 reads CASSHLTGDYGYTF. The CDR3 DNA follows: TGTGCCAGCAGCCACCTGACAGGGGACTATGGCTACACCTTC.